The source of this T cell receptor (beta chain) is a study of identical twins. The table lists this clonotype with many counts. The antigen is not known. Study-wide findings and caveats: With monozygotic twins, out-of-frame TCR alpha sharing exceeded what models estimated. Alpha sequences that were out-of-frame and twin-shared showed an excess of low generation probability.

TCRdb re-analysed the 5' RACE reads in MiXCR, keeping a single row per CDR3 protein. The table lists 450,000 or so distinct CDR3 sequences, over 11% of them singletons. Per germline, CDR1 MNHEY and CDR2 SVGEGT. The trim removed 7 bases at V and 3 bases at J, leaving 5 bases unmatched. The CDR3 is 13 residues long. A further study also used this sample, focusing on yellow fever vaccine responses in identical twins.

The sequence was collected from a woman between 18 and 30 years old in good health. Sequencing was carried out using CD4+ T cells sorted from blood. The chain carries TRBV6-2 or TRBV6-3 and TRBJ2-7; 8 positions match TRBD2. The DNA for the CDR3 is TGTGCCAGCAATCGGGGGGGCTACTACGAGCAGTACTTC. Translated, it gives CASNRGGYYEQYF.